The clone carrying this T cell receptor beta chain was observed at least ten times. No antigen is known for it. TCR beta CDR3 regions were amplified from RNA. A set of HTBI primers served as the primers for a first-round RT-PCR of the TCR CDR3. Via MiXCR, TCRdb re-called the multiplex PCR reads, giving one row per CDR3 protein. The data show 250,000 to 300,000 distinct CDR3 sequences, about a sixth seen once. The record originates from a study of T cells in Graves' hyperthyroidism and ophthalmopathy. General study points: Most thyroid clonotypes expanded above 0.001 appeared in blood too. Stable hyperthyroidism and ophthalmopathy were separated using 13 V-J signatures.

V trimming: 0 bases; J trimming: 3 bases; junction bases outside the gene matches: 9. The CDR3 contains 17 residues. Germline V gene sequence: CDR1 KGHDR, CDR2 SFDVKD. Sample: blood. The source is a woman aged 55-70 years with Graves' ophthalmopathy. The V call is TRBV24-1, the J call TRBJ2-5, with 7 nucleotides matching TRBD2. The CDR3 loop reads CATSDLHWLAAKETQYF. CDR3 bases: TGTGCCACCAGTGATTTGCATTGGCTAGCGGCAAAAGAGACCCAGTACTTC.